This T cell receptor (beta chain) stems from a study of beta chain features in type 1 diabetes. V lost 5 bases and J lost 2, with 11 bases in between. This CDR3 spans 13 amino acids. Per germline, CDR1 SQVTM and CDR2 ANQGSEA. On this clone: The antigen is unknown.

Whole-study findings and limits: All four CD4+ subsets of Type 1 diabetes patients contained TCRB CDR3s that were moderately but significantly shorter. cDNA-based reads could over-represent cells with high TCR expression.

The investigators reverse transcribed all of the isolated RNA, so they sequenced expressed TCRB transcripts. Data came from immunoSEQ multiplex PCR; TCRdb stores just in-frame clones and leaves some out. The sample gives 200,000 to 250,000 clones, roughly 30% of which show up once; roughly 4.1% is in the top ten. The V and J genes are TRBV29-1 and TRBJ2-3, with TRBD2 as a possible D gene (6 bases). Source material: central memory CD4+ T cells from blood. This TCR came from a man aged 30-40 years in good health. The CDR3 spells CSVPGLITDTQYF. The CDR3 coding sequence is TGCAGCGTTCCGGGACTTATCACAGATACGCAGTATTTT.